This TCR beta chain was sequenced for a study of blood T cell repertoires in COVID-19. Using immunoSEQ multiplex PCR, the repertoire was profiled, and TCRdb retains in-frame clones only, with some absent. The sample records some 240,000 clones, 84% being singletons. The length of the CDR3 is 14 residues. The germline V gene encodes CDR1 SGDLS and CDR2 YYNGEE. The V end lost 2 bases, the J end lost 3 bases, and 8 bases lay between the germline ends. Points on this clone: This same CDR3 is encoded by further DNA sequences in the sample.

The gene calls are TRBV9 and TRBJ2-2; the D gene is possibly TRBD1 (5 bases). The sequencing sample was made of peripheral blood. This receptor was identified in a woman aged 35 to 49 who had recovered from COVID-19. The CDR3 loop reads CASSVDRDTGELFF. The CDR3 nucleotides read TGTGCCAGCAGCGTTGACAGAGACACCGGGGAGCTGTTTTTT.